This T cell receptor beta chain emerged from a study of T cell repertoires in cytomegalovirus infection. Study overall: It was the public TCR beta signatures that indicated both CMV infection and matching HLA type.

Broader study findings: There were carriers of CMV plus the relevant HLA, and cumulative public TCR beta family frequency identified them. Dominating the ex vivo response were HLA-C-restricted CMV-specific TCR beta clonotypes.

The germline V and J ends were trimmed by 6 bases and 2 bases, with 14 bases remaining between them. Per the germline V gene, CDR1 is SGHTS and CDR2 is YDEGEE. The CDR3 covers 15 residues. For this clonotype: Antigen specificity is unknown.

TCRdb re-called the reads with MiXCR, one entry per CDR3 protein. Of approximately 630,000 distinct CDR3 sequences listed, less than 25% were seen once; the top ten hold around 7.6%. This clonotype was obtained from a human donor in good health (CMV status not recorded). Some clones in this sample may be carry-over from other donors' samples. Sequencing was carried out using CD8+ T cells from PBMCs. The chain joins TRBV5-8 to TRBJ1-4; D is unclear. The CDR3 DNA reads TGTGCCAGCACCCGGGCGGGAGCCACTAATGAAAAACTGTTTTTT. Translating it yields CASTRAGATNEKLFF.